The rows below give T cell receptor beta chains drawn from one sample of a study of cytomegalovirus exposure and HLA in healthy donors. TCRdb keeps only in-frame clones here, not all; method: immunoSEQ multiplex PCR. The data contain over 120,000 clones, around 78% of them seen just once; the ten biggest clones take up over 2%. The sample comprised PBMCs. The receptors here all came from a woman younger than 35 in good health and CMV-seropositive. CDR3s include the opening cysteine and the closing phenylalanine or tryptophan. Fields, in order: V gene, D gene, J gene, clone size, CDR3 DNA, CDR3 protein. A D gene is named only where the DNA matches it firmly. A clone size is listed for some rows: how often the clone was seen (once, few, many), or a class if it is expanded.

V gene: TRBV28
D gene: TRBD2
J gene: TRBJ2-1
clone size: -
CDR3 DNA: TGTGCCAGCAGTTCGGTAGCGGGGGGGTACAATGAGCAGTTCTTC
CDR3 protein: CASSSVAGGYNEQFF

V gene: TRBV5-1
D gene: -
J gene: TRBJ2-7
clone size: -
CDR3 DNA: TGCGCCAGCAGCTTCGCGGAGGTTCCCTCCTACGAGCAGTACTTC
CDR3 protein: CASSFAEVPSYEQYF

V gene: TRBV7-8
D gene: TRBD1
J gene: TRBJ2-7
clone size: -
CDR3 DNA: TGTGCCAGCAGTTATTACAGGGGGATAAAGACCTCGGACGAGCAGTACTTC
CDR3 protein: CASSYYRGIKTSDEQYF

V gene: TRBV5-1
D gene: -
J gene: TRBJ1-1
clone size: -
CDR3 DNA: TGCGCCAGCAGCTTGTATCCCCTAGGCGCGGGGGACACTGAAGCTTTCTTT
CDR3 protein: CASSLYPLGAGDTEAFF

V gene: TRBV6-6
D gene: TRBD1
J gene: TRBJ2-7
clone size: -
CDR3 DNA: TGTGCCAGCAGTTCCCCCGACAGGGCTTCCTACGAGCAGTACTTC
CDR3 protein: CASSSPDRASYEQYF

V gene: TRBV9
D gene: TRBD1
J gene: TRBJ1-6
clone size: -
CDR3 DNA: TGTGCCAGCAGCGTAGGTGGGACAGCTACTAAGGATTCACCCCTCCACTTT
CDR3 protein: CASSVGGTATKDSPLHF

V gene: TRBV21-1
D gene: -
J gene: TRBJ2-7
clone size: -
CDR3 DNA: TGTGCCAGCCACCCCGCGGGGCAGCCCCACGAGCAGTACTTC
CDR3 protein: CASHPAGQPHEQYF

V gene: TRBV29-1
D gene: -
J gene: TRBJ1-5
clone size: few
CDR3 DNA: TGCAGCGTTGCATTAGGGGGGGGGCCTGGTCAGCCCCAGCATTTT
CDR3 protein: CSVALGGGPGQPQHF

V gene: TRBV7-8
D gene: TRBD1
J gene: TRBJ2-2
clone size: -
CDR3 DNA: TGTGCCAGCAGCTTAGCGGGGACAGTTACCGGGGAGCTGTTTTTT
CDR3 protein: CASSLAGTVTGELFF

V gene: TRBV6-4
D gene: TRBD1
J gene: TRBJ2-1
clone size: -
CDR3 DNA: TGTGCCAGCAGGGACCCTGGGTGGACAGGGAGCGAGCAGTTCTTC
CDR3 protein: CASRDPGWTGSEQFF

V gene: TRBV5-6
D gene: TRBD2
J gene: TRBJ2-1
clone size: -
CDR3 DNA: TGTGCCAGCAGCTTTCTGCGGGGGGTAGTCGATGAGCAGTTCTTC
CDR3 protein: CASSFLRGVVDEQFF

V gene: TRBV7-2
D gene: -
J gene: TRBJ1-2
clone size: -
CDR3 DNA: TGTGCCAGCAGCTTAGTTACACAGGGCGGCTACACCTTC
CDR3 protein: CASSLVTQGGYTF

V gene: TRBV2
D gene: -
J gene: TRBJ2-7
clone size: -
CDR3 DNA: TGTGCCAGCAGTGACCTAGCCTACGAGCAGTACTTC
CDR3 protein: CASSDLAYEQYF

V gene: TRBV5-4
D gene: TRBD1
J gene: TRBJ1-5
clone size: -
CDR3 DNA: TGTGCCAGCAGCGAAGGGACAGGCAATCAGCCCCAGCATTTT
CDR3 protein: CASSEGTGNQPQHF

V gene: TRBV6-4
D gene: -
J gene: TRBJ1-1
clone size: few
CDR3 DNA: TGTGCCAGCAGTGGGGGGGAGAACACTGAAGCTTTCTTT
CDR3 protein: CASSGGENTEAFF

V gene: TRBV6-1
D gene: TRBD1
J gene: TRBJ2-5
clone size: -
CDR3 DNA: TGTGCCAGCAGTGAAGCGCGGATACCTGGGACAGTAGGTTACCAAGAGACCCAGTACTTC
CDR3 protein: CASSEARIPGTVGYQETQYF

V gene: TRBV10-3
D gene: TRBD2
J gene: TRBJ2-1
clone size: -
CDR3 DNA: TGTGCCATCAGTGATTCGGGACTAGCGGGGGGGAAGAATGAGCAGTTCTTC
CDR3 protein: CAISDSGLAGGKNEQFF

V gene: TRBV5-1
D gene: -
J gene: TRBJ1-2
clone size: -
CDR3 DNA: TGCGCCAGCAGCTTGCCACCAGGGCCTACGTTGGACTATGGCTACACCTTC
CDR3 protein: CASSLPPGPTLDYGYTF

V gene: TRBV5-4
D gene: -
J gene: TRBJ1-2
clone size: -
CDR3 DNA: TGTGCCAGCAGAGAGGGCCCTCCGGCGGACTATGGCTACACCTTC
CDR3 protein: CASREGPPADYGYTF

V gene: TRBV6-6
D gene: TRBD1
J gene: TRBJ1-5
clone size: few
CDR3 DNA: TGTGCCAGCAGTTACTTCGGGACAGGGGAGGGACCCCAGCATTTT
CDR3 protein: CASSYFGTGEGPQHF

V gene: TRBV6-5
D gene: -
J gene: TRBJ2-1
clone size: once
CDR3 DNA: TGTGCCAGCAGAGAGACAGGAGAGACGTACAATGAGCAGTTCTTC
CDR3 protein: CASRETGETYNEQFF

V gene: TRBV6-5
D gene: TRBD1
J gene: TRBJ1-2
clone size: -
CDR3 DNA: TGTGCCAGCAGCCTCGACAGGGAACATAACTATGGCTACACCTTC
CDR3 protein: CASSLDREHNYGYTF

V gene: TRBV5-1
D gene: TRBD1
J gene: TRBJ1-1
clone size: -
CDR3 DNA: TGCGCCAGCAGCTTGACAGGGGGAGGGAACACTGAAGCTTTCTTT
CDR3 protein: CASSLTGGGNTEAFF

V gene: TRBV25-1
D gene: -
J gene: TRBJ1-6
clone size: -
CDR3 DNA: TGTGCCAGCAGCCTCCCGAATTCACCCCTCCACTTT
CDR3 protein: CASSLPNSPLHF

V gene: TRBV7-8
D gene: -
J gene: TRBJ1-3
clone size: -
CDR3 DNA: TGTGCCAGCAGCTTAGACAGGAGAAACACCATATATTTT
CDR3 protein: CASSLDRRNTIYF

V gene: TRBV5-1
D gene: TRBD1
J gene: TRBJ1-3
clone size: -
CDR3 DNA: TGCGCCAGCAGCTTTCAGGGACAGGGGGCTGGAAACACCATATATTTT
CDR3 protein: CASSFQGQGAGNTIYF

V gene: TRBV4-2
D gene: -
J gene: TRBJ2-3
clone size: -
CDR3 DNA: TGTGCCAGCAGCCAAGCAGGGAGCACAGATACGCAGTATTTT
CDR3 protein: CASSQAGSTDTQYF

V gene: TRBV11-2
D gene: -
J gene: TRBJ1-5
clone size: -
CDR3 DNA: TGTGCCAGCAGCGTAGGATTAGATCAGCCCCAGCATTTT
CDR3 protein: CASSVGLDQPQHF

V gene: TRBV18
D gene: TRBD1
J gene: TRBJ1-2
clone size: -
CDR3 DNA: TGTGCCAGCTCACCACAGGCAGGGGGAGACTATGGCTACACCTTC
CDR3 protein: CASSPQAGGDYGYTF